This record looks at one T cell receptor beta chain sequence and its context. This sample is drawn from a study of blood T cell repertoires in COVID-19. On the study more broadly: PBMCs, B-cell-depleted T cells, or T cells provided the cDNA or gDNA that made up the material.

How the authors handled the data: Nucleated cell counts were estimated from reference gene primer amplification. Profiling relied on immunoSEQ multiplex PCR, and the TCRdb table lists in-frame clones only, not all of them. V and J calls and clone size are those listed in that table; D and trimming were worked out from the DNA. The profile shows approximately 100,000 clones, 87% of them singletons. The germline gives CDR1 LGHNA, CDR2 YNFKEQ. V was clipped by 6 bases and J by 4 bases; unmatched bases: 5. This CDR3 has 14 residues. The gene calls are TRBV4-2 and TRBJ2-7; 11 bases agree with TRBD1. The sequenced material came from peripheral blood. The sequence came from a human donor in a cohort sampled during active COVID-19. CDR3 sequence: CASRRTGGIYEQYF. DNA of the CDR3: TGTGCCAGCAGGAGGACAGGGGGCATATACGAGCAGTACTTC.